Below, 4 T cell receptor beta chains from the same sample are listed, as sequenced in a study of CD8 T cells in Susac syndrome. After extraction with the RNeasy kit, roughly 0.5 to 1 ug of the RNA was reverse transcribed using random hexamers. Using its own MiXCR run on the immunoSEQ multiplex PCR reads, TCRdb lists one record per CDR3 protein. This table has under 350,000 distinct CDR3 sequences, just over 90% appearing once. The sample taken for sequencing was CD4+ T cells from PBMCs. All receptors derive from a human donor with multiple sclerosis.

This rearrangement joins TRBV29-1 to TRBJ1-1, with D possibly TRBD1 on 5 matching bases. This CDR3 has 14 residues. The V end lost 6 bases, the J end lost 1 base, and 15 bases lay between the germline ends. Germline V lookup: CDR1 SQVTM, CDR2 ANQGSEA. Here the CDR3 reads CSVRGREGNTEAFF. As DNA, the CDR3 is TGCAGCGTCCGGGGGAGGGAGGGGAACACTGAAGCTTTCTTT.

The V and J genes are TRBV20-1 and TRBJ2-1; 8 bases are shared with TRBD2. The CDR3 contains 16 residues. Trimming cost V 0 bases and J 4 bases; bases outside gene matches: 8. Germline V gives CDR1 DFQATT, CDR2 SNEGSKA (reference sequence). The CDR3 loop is CSARDQASGPYNEQFF. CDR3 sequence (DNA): TGCAGTGCTAGAGATCAGGCTAGCGGGCCTTACAATGAGCAGTTCTTC.

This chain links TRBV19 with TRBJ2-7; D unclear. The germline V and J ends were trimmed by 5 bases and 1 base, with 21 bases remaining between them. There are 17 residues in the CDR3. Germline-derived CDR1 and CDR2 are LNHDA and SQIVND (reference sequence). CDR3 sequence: CASSPRPLGPRSYEQYF. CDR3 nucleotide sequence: TGTGCCAGTAGTCCTCGCCCCCTCGGGCCGAGATCCTACGAGCAGTACTTC.

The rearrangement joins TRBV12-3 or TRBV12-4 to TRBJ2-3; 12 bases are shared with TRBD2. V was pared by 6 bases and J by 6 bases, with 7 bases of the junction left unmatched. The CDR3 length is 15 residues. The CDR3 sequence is CASRASGGAGDTQYF. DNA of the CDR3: TGTGCCAGCAGGGCTAGCGGGGGGGCAGGGGATACGCAGTATTTT.